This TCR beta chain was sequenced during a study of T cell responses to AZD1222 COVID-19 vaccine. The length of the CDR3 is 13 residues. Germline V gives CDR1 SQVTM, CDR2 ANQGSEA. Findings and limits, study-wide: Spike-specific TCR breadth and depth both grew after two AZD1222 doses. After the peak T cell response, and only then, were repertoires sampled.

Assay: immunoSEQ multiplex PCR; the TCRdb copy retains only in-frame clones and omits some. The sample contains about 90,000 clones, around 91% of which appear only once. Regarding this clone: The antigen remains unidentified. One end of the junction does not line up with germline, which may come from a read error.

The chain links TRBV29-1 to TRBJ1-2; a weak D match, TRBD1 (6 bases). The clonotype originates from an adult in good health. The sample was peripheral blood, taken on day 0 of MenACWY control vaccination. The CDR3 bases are TGCAGCGTTGGGACAGATCCTAAGTATGGCTACACCTTC. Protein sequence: CSVGTDPKYGYTF.